This is a list of T cell receptor beta chains from one sample in a study of early T cells in non-severe SARS-CoV-2 infection. TCRdb re-derived calls from the 5' RACE reads in MiXCR, one entry per CDR3 protein. The sample consists of 40,000 to 55,000 distinct CDR3 sequences, about 23% of them appearing once. The input for sequencing was whole blood, taken at baseline. The origin of the receptors is an adult who was a healthcare worker with PCR-confirmed SARS-CoV-2 infection or an uninfected control (not recorded which). The CDR3 runs from the conserved cysteine through the conserved F or W. D genes are given only for firm matches. The size entry is marked missing in some rows and otherwise reads once, few, many or a size class.

d_call,v_call,j_call,clone_size,cdr3_nt,cdr3_aa
TRBD1,TRBV3-1,TRBJ1-5,NA,TGTGCCAGCAGCCGGGACAGGTATCAGCCCCAGCATTTT,CASSRDRYQPQHF
NA,TRBV20-1,TRBJ2-5,NA,TGCAGTGCTAGAGGCCTCGACCCGAGGGGGGAGACCCAGTACTTC,CSARGLDPRGETQYF
TRBD1,TRBV4-3,TRBJ2-7,NA,TGCGCCAGCAGCCAAGATTTGGGGACAGGGGGCGTCCAGCAGTACTTC,CASSQDLGTGGVQQYF
NA,TRBV20-1,TRBJ2-7,NA,TGCAGTGCAACGGGGAACAGGGCAGAGCAGTACTTC,CSATGNRAEQYF
NA,TRBV18,TRBJ1-3,NA,TGTGCCAGCTCATCTACACAGGGTTCTGGAAACACCATATATTTT,CASSSTQGSGNTIYF
NA,TRBV28,TRBJ1-5,few,TGTGCCAGCAGTCCGACGGGCAATCAGCCCCAGCATTTT,CASSPTGNQPQHF
NA,TRBV5-5,TRBJ2-1,few,TGTGCCAGCAGCTGGGCAAAAGTCGGAACGTACAATGAGCAGTTCTTC,CASSWAKVGTYNEQFF
NA,TRBV10-2,TRBJ2-5,few,TGCGCCAGCAGTGACGGAGATTACCAAGAGACCCAGTACTTC,CASSDGDYQETQYF
NA,TRBV27,TRBJ1-4,NA,TGTGCCAGTCAGGGTGGTACTAATGAAAAACTGTTTTTT,CASQGGTNEKLFF
NA,TRBV7-2,TRBJ2-6,few,TGTGCCAGCAGCTCCGCCGGGGGGGCCAACGTCCTGACTTTC,CASSSAGGANVLTF
NA,TRBV6-5,TRBJ1-2,NA,TGTGCCAGCAGTCGGGCAAACTATGGCTACACCTTC,CASSRANYGYTF
TRBD1,TRBV6-5,TRBJ2-2,NA,TGTGCCAGCAGCCTCACGACAGGGAGCACCGGGGAGCTGTTTTTT,CASSLTTGSTGELFF
NA,TRBV5-6,TRBJ2-3,NA,TGTGCCAGCAGCTTGGTCCGGCAGGGAGTCGAGTATTTT,CASSLVRQGVEYF
NA,TRBV20-1,TRBJ2-1,NA,TGCAGTGCCCGGCAAGGGGAACATGAGCAGTTCTTC,CSARQGEHEQFF
NA,TRBV19,TRBJ2-7,NA,TGTGCCAGTAGTCCCGGACAGGGAGGGTACGAGCAGTACTTC,CASSPGQGGYEQYF
TRBD1,TRBV2,TRBJ1-2,few,TGTGCCAGCAGGGCGACAGGGTCTATAGGCTACACCTTC,CASRATGSIGYTF
NA,TRBV12-3/TRBV12-4,TRBJ2-7,NA,TGTGCCACCAAAGGACAGAACTACGAGCAGTACTTC,CATKGQNYEQYF
TRBD1,TRBV4-2,TRBJ2-2,NA,TGTGCCAGCAGCCAGCGGGCAGGGGGCACCGGGGAGCTGTTTTTT,CASSQRAGGTGELFF
NA,TRBV7-6,TRBJ1-5,NA,TGTGCCAGCAGCTCAGGGGTACGCAATCAGCCCCAGCATTTT,CASSSGVRNQPQHF
NA,TRBV7-9,TRBJ2-5,few,TGTGCCAGCAGCTTAGCAGGAGGGGTGGAGACCCAGTACTTC,CASSLAGGVETQYF
NA,TRBV9,TRBJ2-3,once,TGTGCCAGCAGCCCAACCCCCTATGACTCTTCAGATACGCAGTATTTT,CASSPTPYDSSDTQYF
NA,TRBV27,TRBJ1-4,many,TGTGCCAGCAGTTCATGGGATGGTGAAAAACTGTTTTTT,CASSSWDGEKLFF
NA,TRBV20-1,TRBJ1-1,NA,TGCAGTGCTGCCCAGGGGAGGTTAAGGGGGAACACTGAAGCTTTCTTT,CSAAQGRLRGNTEAFF
TRBD1,TRBV20-1,TRBJ1-5,NA,TGCAGTGCGCATACAGGGGGCAATCAGCCCCAGCATTTT,CSAHTGGNQPQHF